This TCR beta chain derives from a study of T cells in Graves' hyperthyroidism and ophthalmopathy (dated by TCRdb to between 2017 and 2020). Notes on the research overall: Peripheral blood samples were taken at initial diagnosis, before any treatment was given. TCR Vbeta CDR3 sequencing of 120 to 150 peripheral blood samples (43 ophthalmopathy, about 74 hyperthyroidism and around 17 progressor patients) is reported in the paper. TCR V-J signatures able to tell the groups apart were searched for in a discovery cohort of approximately 95 patients, of whom over 40 had Graves' ophthalmopathy and about 55 had stable Graves' hyperthyroidism. Prospective prediction of ophthalmopathy was tested in an independent validation cohort of 18 to 20 hyperthyroidism patients and 15 to 17 patients who later progressed to ophthalmopathy. The study also compared thyroid tissue and blood T-cell repertoires from several Graves' hyperthyroidism patients. For training and testing, the 100 or so patients in the discovery cohort were randomly divided in a 7:3 ratio. Following sampling, methimazole starting at 30 mg daily was given to hyperthyroidism patients, and high-dose intravenous methylprednisolone was given to ophthalmopathy patients.

Amplification of TCR beta CDR3 regions was carried out from RNA transcripts. The first round of RT-PCR for the TCR CDR3 was performed with the HTBI primer set and the Qiagen OneStep RT-PCR kit. Libraries were constructed in a second round of multiplex PCR, after which size selection and purification were performed. Paired-end sequencing of the libraries was performed with 100 bp reads on an Illumina HiSeq2000. Processing in the source paper ran as follows. SOAPnuke was used to process the raw data, removing reads that contained adapters or uncalled bases, had a mean Phred below 15, or lacked an exact match to the constant primer or identifier. High-quality paired reads were merged with COPE v1.2.5, and unique nucleotide sequences were defined as clonotypes. MiTCR v1.1 was used to align the clonotypes against IMGT TRBV, TRBD and TRBJ reference segments. The analysis included only V-J combinations with a frequency above 0.0001, which together covered more than 98% of the repertoires. The TCS score was defined as F50 (clonal expansion) divided by E x V (chaos), with BLOSUM62-based TCRdist calculated between CDR3 peptides within each V-J. Welch's t-statistics and random forest reduced some 510 V-J features to 13, which were used in a naive Bayes classifier (R e1071). TCRdb handled the public reads itself, with Q25 trimming in fastp and clone calling in MiXCR, and kept productive beta chains. Rows with a matching CDR3 protein are joined into one entry that keeps the most common DNA and genes. For this entry, the V and J calls and clone size follow TCRdb and not the study's own pipeline. Present in this sample are under 350,000 distinct CDR3 sequences, 21% of which were seen just once. The top ten clones comprise around 50% of the sample.

Results the study describes overall, beyond this receptor: In validation, the model predicted progression to ophthalmopathy a median of 6.5 months before onset, with 65% to 71% sensitivity and about 75% specificity. Sample size was not statistically predetermined, and investigators were not blinded to group allocation. Ophthalmopathy was separated from stable hyperthyroidism by a 13 V-J signature model, with around 90% sensitivity and 81% to 82% specificity obtained in cross-validation and 80%/75% obtained in testing. Most expanded thyroid clonotypes (frequency above 0.001) were also detected in blood, a finding suggesting that blood repertoires may reflect thyroid immune responses.

This clonotype was picked up many times. The antigen it binds to is not known. No much larger clone exists at a distance of one base, and base qualities are not known. Stable Graves' hyperthyroidism was defined as the absence of progression to ophthalmopathy over 18 months of follow-up. The hyperthyroidism patients were between 18 and 65 years old and newly diagnosed, with a disease duration of less than 2 months. Any patient with an uncontrolled infection, another autoimmune disease, pregnancy or lactation was excluded. Diagnoses were established on the basis of clinical symptoms, serum thyroxine and TRAb, thyroid ultrasound, and orbital computed tomography. PBMCs were separated from 7.5 to 10 ml of fresh peripheral blood using Ficoll-Paque density gradient centrifugation. Total RNA was extracted with Trizol reagent, and quality was checked on an Agilent 2100 Bioanalyzer. The CDR3, from cysteine to phenylalanine, totals 17 residues. Here the CDR3 DNA is all that survives: 51 bases in frame from base 1. V and J lose 0 bases and 0 bases, and a span of 15 bases separates them. The germline V gene specifies SGHRS as CDR1 and YFSETQ as CDR2.

The sample comprised blood. Recombination joined TRBV5-1 with TRBJ1-2; too little of a D gene remains to name it. The sequence came from a woman in her fifties or sixties with Graves' hyperthyroidism. Read as DNA, the sequence is TGCGCCAGCAGCTTGGGACGGAGCCTATTAGCTAACTATGGCTACACCTTC. Its amino acids are CASSLGRSLLANYGYTF.